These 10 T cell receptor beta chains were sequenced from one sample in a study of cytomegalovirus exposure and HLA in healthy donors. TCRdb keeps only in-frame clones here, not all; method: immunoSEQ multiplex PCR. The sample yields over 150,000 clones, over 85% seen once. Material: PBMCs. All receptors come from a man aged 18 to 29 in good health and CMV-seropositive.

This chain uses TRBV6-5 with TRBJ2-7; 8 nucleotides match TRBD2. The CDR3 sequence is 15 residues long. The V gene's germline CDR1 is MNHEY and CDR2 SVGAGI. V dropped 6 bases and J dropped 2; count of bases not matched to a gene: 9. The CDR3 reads CASSYEPGGPYEQYF. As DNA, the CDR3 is TGTGCCAGCAGCTACGAGCCGGGAGGGCCCTACGAGCAGTACTTC.

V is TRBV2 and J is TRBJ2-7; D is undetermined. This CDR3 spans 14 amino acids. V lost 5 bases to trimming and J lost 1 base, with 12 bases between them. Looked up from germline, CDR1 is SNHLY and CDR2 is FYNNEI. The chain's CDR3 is CASSQTYLSYEQYF. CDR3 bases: TGTGCCAGCAGTCAAACCTACCTATCCTACGAGCAGTACTTC.

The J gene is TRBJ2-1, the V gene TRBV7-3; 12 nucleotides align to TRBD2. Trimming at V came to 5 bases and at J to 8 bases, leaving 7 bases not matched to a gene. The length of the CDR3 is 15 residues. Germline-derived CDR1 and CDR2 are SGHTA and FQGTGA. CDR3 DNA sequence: TGTGCCAGCAGCCCAAACCCTAGCGGGAGGGATGAGCAGTTCTTC. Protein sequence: CASSPNPSGRDEQFF.

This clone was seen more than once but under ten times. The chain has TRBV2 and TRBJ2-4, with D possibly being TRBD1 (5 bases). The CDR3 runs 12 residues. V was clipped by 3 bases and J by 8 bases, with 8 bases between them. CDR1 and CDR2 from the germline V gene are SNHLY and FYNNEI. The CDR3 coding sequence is TGTGCCAGCAGTGACAGGGCCGACATTCAGTACTTC. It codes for CASSDRADIQYF.

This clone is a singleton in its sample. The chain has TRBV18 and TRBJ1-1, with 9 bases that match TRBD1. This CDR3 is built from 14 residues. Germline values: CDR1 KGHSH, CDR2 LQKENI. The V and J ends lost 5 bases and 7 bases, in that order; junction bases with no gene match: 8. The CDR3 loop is CASSTTGTGSEAFF. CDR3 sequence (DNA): TGTGCCAGCTCAACAACGGGGACAGGGAGTGAAGCTTTCTTT.

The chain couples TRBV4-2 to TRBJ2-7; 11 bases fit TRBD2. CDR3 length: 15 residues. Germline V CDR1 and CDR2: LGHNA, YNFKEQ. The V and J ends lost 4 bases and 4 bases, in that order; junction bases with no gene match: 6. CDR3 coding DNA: TGTGCCAGCAGCCCAAAGCCTAGCGGGAGGTACGAGCAGTACTTC. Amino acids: CASSPKPSGRYEQYF.

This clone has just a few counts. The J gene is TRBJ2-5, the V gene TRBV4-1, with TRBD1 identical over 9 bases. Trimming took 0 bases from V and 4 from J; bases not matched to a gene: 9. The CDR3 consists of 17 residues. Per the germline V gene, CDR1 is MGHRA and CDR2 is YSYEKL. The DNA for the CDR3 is TGCGCCAGCAGCCAAGAATCCCCCCGGACAGGGGCAGAGACCCAGTACTTC. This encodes CASSQESPRTGAETQYF.

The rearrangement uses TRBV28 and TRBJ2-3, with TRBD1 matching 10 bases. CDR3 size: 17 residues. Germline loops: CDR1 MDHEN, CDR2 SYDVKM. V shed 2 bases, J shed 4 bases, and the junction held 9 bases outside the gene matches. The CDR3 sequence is CASSLEGTGEAADTQYF. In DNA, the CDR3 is TGTGCCAGCAGTTTAGAGGGGACAGGGGAGGCGGCAGATACGCAGTATTTT.

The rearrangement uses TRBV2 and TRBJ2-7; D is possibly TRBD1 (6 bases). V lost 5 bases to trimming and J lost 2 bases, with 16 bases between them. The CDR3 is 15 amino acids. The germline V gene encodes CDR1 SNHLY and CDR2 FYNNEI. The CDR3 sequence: CASSSQGSLTYEQYF. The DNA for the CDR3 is TGTGCCAGCAGTTCTCAGGGGTCGTTGACCTACGAGCAGTACTTC.

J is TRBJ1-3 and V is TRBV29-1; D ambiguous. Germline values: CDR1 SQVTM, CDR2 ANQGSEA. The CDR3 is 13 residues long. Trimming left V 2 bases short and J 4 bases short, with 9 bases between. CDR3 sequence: CSVEISGGNTIYF. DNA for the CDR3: TGCAGCGTTGAAATTTCAGGCGGAAACACCATATATTTT. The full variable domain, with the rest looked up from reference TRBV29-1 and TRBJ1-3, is SAVISQKPSRDICQRGTSLTIQCQVDSQVTMMFWYRQQPGQSLTLIATANQGSEATYESGFVIDKFPISRPNLTFSTLTVSNMSPEDSSIYLCSVEISGGNTIYFGEGSWLTVV.